These 29 T cell receptor beta chains were sequenced from one sample in a study of beta chain features in type 1 diabetes. Of the isolated RNA, all was reverse transcribed, and so the sequenced material was expressed TCRB transcripts. Assay used: immunoSEQ multiplex PCR; TCRdb lists only in-frame clones, some missing. The top ten hold 0.44% of the sample, which has almost 350,000 clones, 7.5% to 9% seen once. Sequenced material: central memory CD4+ T cells from blood. These receptors were collected from a woman under 30 in good health.

This clone appeared a few times. The V gene is TRBV10-3, the J gene TRBJ2-1; a possible D gene is TRBD2 (5 bases). Germline V gives CDR1 ENHRY, CDR2 SYGVKD. V was shortened by 2 bases and J by 10 bases, with 12 bases between the two germline ends. CDR3 length: 13 amino acids. The CDR3 protein is CAISEALEGEQFF. CDR3 nucleotide sequence: TGTGCCATCAGTGAGGCACTAGAGGGCGAGCAGTTCTTC.

J is TRBJ2-1 and V is TRBV10-2; 10 nucleotides agree with TRBD2. The CDR3 consists of 15 residues. Germline CDR1 and CDR2: WSHSY and SAAADI. The V segment lost 6 bases and the J segment 6 bases; nucleotides outside the gene matches: 8. CDR3 residues: CASSSSGRGVNEQFF. The CDR3 region has the DNA TGCGCCAGCAGCTCAAGCGGGAGGGGGGTCAATGAGCAGTTCTTC.

This clone was observed a handful of times. V is TRBV7-2 and J is TRBJ2-1, with a possible D match to TRBD1 (6 bases). Deletions cut 5 bases from V and 0 bases from J, with 14 bases between. CDR1 is SGHTA and CDR2 is FQGNSA in the germline V gene. The length of the CDR3 is 16 residues. In DNA form, the CDR3 reads TGTGCCAGCAGCAGATCAGGGGCGAACTCCTACAATGAGCAGTTCTTC. Translating it yields CASSRSGANSYNEQFF.

The chain couples TRBV28 to TRBJ2-1, with TRBD2 as a possible D gene (5 bases). The CDR3 is 13 amino acids. Germline V gene lookup returns CDR1 MDHEN and CDR2 SYDVKM. V was clipped by 8 bases and J by 9 bases, with 17 bases between them. The CDR3 loop is CASVEGLTGEQFF. Written as DNA, the CDR3 is TGTGCCAGCGTAGAGGGCCTCACGGGTGAGCAGTTCTTC.

The chain carries TRBV28 and TRBJ2-3; the D gene is possibly TRBD1 (6 bases). Germline V CDR1 and CDR2: MDHEN, SYDVKM. Trimming removed 4 bases from V and 11 bases from J, with 19 bases in between. This CDR3 is 14 amino acids long. Written as DNA, the CDR3 is TGTGCCAGCAGTTCCTCCACAGGGCCCCGCATGCAGTATTTT. Its translation is CASSSSTGPRMQYF.

This clone was counted a few times. The chain uses TRBV6-5 and TRBJ2-7; 9 bases align to TRBD2. The CDR3 has 14 amino acids. V lost 4 bases to trimming and J lost 3 bases; unmatched junction nucleotides: 4. CDR1 is MNHEY and CDR2 is SVGAGI in the germline V gene. CDR3 DNA sequence: TGTGCCAGCAGTTCCCGAGCGGGAGGCTACGAGCAGTACTTC. Translating it yields CASSSRAGGYEQYF.

V is TRBV18 and J is TRBJ2-7; TRBD2 matches at 11 bases. Germline CDR1 KGHSH, CDR2 LQKENI. V was clipped by 0 bases and J by 7 bases; unmatched bases: 5. The CDR3 contains 15 residues. The CDR3 DNA reads as TGTGCCAGCTCACCACCTGGGCTAGCGGGAGGTGAGCAGTACTTC. This gives the protein CASSPPGLAGGEQYF. The full variable domain, completed using reference TRBV18 and TRBJ2-7, is NAGVMQNPRHLVRRRGQEARLRCSPMKGHSHVYWYRQLPEEGLKFMVYLQKENIIDESGMPKERFSAEFPKEGPSILRIQQVVRGDSAAYFCASSPPGLAGGEQYFGPGTRLTVT.

This clone was seen a handful of times. The V and J genes are TRBV2 and TRBJ2-7; TRBD2 aligns across 8 bases. The CDR3 contains 15 residues. The germline gives CDR1 SNHLY, CDR2 FYNNEI. Trimming at V came to 3 bases and at J to 4 bases, leaving 8 bases not matched to a gene. The CDR3 region is CASSEIGGGWYEQYF. The CDR3 DNA is TGTGCCAGCAGTGAGATCGGGGGGGGTTGGTACGAGCAGTACTTC.

This clone has at least ten counts. CDR3 region: CASRVGLTGELFF. Written as DNA, the CDR3 is TGTGCCAGCAGGGTCGGGTTGACCGGGGAGCTGTTTTTT. This chain links TRBV9 with TRBJ2-2; D is uncertain. Trimming cost V 5 bases and J 5 bases, with 10 bases left between them. CDR1 and CDR2 from the germline V gene are SGDLS and YYNGEE. CDR3 length equals 13 residues.

About this clone: At the DNA level, this CDR3 is encoded by other sequences in the same sample as well. This sequence joins TRBV6-6 and TRBJ2-3; unclear D gene. Trimming took 5 bases from V and 6 from J, leaving 9 bases between them. The germline gives CDR1 MNHNY, CDR2 SVGAGI (reference sequence). There are 12 residues in the CDR3. CDR3: CASSPVGDTQYF. CDR3 DNA sequence: TGTGCCAGCAGTCCCGTTGGGGATACGCAGTATTTT.

This clone was detected only a few times. The chain links TRBV5-6 to TRBJ1-5; D not certain. Between the trimmed V and J ends, which lost 4 bases and 0 bases, there was a span of 20 bases. The germline gives CDR1 SGHDT, CDR2 YYEEEE. This CDR3 comprises 18 residues. The CDR3: CASSRRETAAYSNQPQHF. The CDR3 nucleotides are TGTGCCAGCAGCAGGCGGGAGACGGCCGCATATAGCAATCAGCCCCAGCATTTT.

This clone has just a few counts. The CDR3 DNA reads as TGCGCCAGCAGCCTCTCTACAGGGAGGCATGAGCAGTTCTTC. Translated, it gives CASSLSTGRHEQFF. The chain links TRBV5-1 to TRBJ2-1, with D possibly being TRBD1 or TRBD2 (6 bases each). The CDR3 loop spans 14 amino acids. Germline V lookup: CDR1 SGHRS, CDR2 YFSETQ. V was cut by 4 bases and J by 8 bases, with 16 bases left in between.

This clone turned up a few times. This rearrangement joins TRBV5-6 to TRBJ1-2; D not resolved. This CDR3 has 13 amino acids. V dropped 2 bases and J dropped 0 bases, with 5 bases sitting between them. Germline CDR1 and CDR2: SGHDT and YYEEEE. The DNA for the CDR3 is TGTGCCAGCAGCTTCTCCGCTAACTATGGCTACACCTTC. It specifies CASSFSANYGYTF.

The table lists this clone with many counts. This chain connects TRBV11-1 to TRBJ2-1, with 8 bases lining up with TRBD2. The CDR3 length is 16 residues. With 5 bases clipped from V and 7 bases from J, the junction kept 13 bases outside the gene matches. From germline, CDR1 is SGHAT and CDR2 FQDESV (reference sequence). CDR3 residues: CASSKGTRGRGNEQFF. The CDR3 bases are TGTGCCAGCAGCAAAGGGACTAGGGGAAGGGGGAATGAGCAGTTCTTC. The full variable domain, rest sourced from reference TRBV11-1 and TRBJ2-1, is EAEVAQSPRYKITEKSQAVAFWCDPISGHATLYWYRQILGQGPELLVQFQDESVVDDSQLPKDRFSAERLKGVDSTLKIQPAELGDSAMYLCASSKGTRGRGNEQFFGPGTRLTVL.

In its sample, this clone was seen many times. CDR3 sequence: CASSERGQNYGYTF. Written as DNA, the CDR3 is TGTGCCAGCAGTGAAAGGGGACAGAACTATGGCTACACCTTC. V usage is TRBV2 and J usage is TRBJ1-2; TRBD1 matches 7 bases. The junction had 2 bases not matched to a gene; V was cut back by 2 bases and J by 2 bases. The CDR3 covers 14 residues. Germline V CDR1 and CDR2: SNHLY, FYNNEI. The full variable domain, in which reference TRBV2 and TRBJ1-2 provide the parts outside the CDR3, is EPEVTQTPSHQVTQMGQEVILRCVPISNHLYFYWYRQILGQKVEFLVSFYNNEISEKSEIFDDQFSVERPDGSNFTLKIRSTKLEDSAMYFCASSERGQNYGYTFGSGTRLTVV.

There are many counts of this clone. The gene calls are TRBV11-1 and TRBJ2-7; D unclear. Trimming left V 5 bases short and J 0 bases short, with 8 bases between. Per the germline V gene, CDR1 is SGHAT and CDR2 is FQDESV (reference sequence). The CDR3 loop spans 13 amino acids. CDR3 in amino acids: CASSNRNSYEQYF. DNA of the CDR3: TGTGCCAGCAGCAACCGCAACTCCTACGAGCAGTACTTC. Full variable domain (remainder filled in from reference TRBV11-1 and TRBJ2-7): EAEVAQSPRYKITEKSQAVAFWCDPISGHATLYWYRQILGQGPELLVQFQDESVVDDSQLPKDRFSAERLKGVDSTLKIQPAELGDSAMYLCASSNRNSYEQYFGPGTRLTVT.

The V gene is TRBV7-2, the J gene TRBJ2-3; D is ambiguous. Trimming shortened V by 6 bases and J by 2 bases, and 12 bases separated the two germline ends. The germline V gene encodes CDR1 SGHTA and CDR2 FQGNSA. The CDR3 runs 14 residues. The CDR3 coding sequence is TGTGCCAGCAGTCGAGACTCGTACACAGATACGCAGTATTTT. Its protein is CASSRDSYTDTQYF.

This clone was observed at least ten times. This rearrangement joins TRBV28 to TRBJ2-1; 13 bases align to TRBD2. The CDR3 runs 18 residues. The germline V gene encodes CDR1 MDHEN and CDR2 SYDVKM. Trimming took 4 bases from V and 6 from J; bases not matched to a gene: 12. CDR3 DNA: TGTGCCAGCAGTTCGCTACTAGCGGGAGGGGGATGGTTCAATGAGCAGTTCTTC. Amino acids: CASSSLLAGGGWFNEQFF.

The chain links TRBV29-1 to TRBJ2-7, with 8 bases lining up with TRBD1. The CDR3 runs 14 residues. Germline V lookup: CDR1 SQVTM, CDR2 ANQGSEA. Losses at the gene ends were 2 bases for V and 4 bases for J; bases not matched to a gene: 7. CDR3 region: CSVESSGGGYEQYF. The CDR3 bases are TGCAGCGTTGAATCGTCAGGGGGCGGTTACGAGCAGTACTTC.

V is TRBV19 and J is TRBJ1-1; D is ambiguous. V was clipped by 7 bases and J by 8 bases, with 17 bases between them. Germline-derived CDR1 and CDR2 are LNHDA and SQIVND (reference sequence). The CDR3 has 13 amino acids. The CDR3 DNA reads as TGTGCCAGTAATTACGCTTCGGGTCTCGAAGCTTTCTTT. Translated, it gives CASNYASGLEAFF.

A few counts support this clone. The V gene is TRBV7-9, the J gene TRBJ2-3; D not certain. The V end was cut by 3 bases, the J end by 2 bases, with 6 bases between. This CDR3 has 13 residues. Germline CDR1 and CDR2: SEHNR and FQNEAQ (reference sequence). This CDR3 is CASSFVFTDTQYF. The CDR3 nucleotides read TGTGCCAGCAGCTTCGTGTTCACAGATACGCAGTATTTT.

This chain joins TRBV11-2 and TRBJ1-1; D is possibly TRBD1 (5 bases). This CDR3 contains 13 residues. V was cut by 6 bases and J by 10 bases, with 18 bases left in between. CDR1 and CDR2 from the germline V gene are SGHAT and FQNNGV. The CDR3 is CASRGPGNSRAFF. CDR3 bases: TGTGCCAGCAGGGGACCAGGGAACTCTAGAGCTTTCTTT.

This chain links TRBV7-2 with TRBJ1-2, with unresolved D. Germline assignment: CDR1 SGHTA and CDR2 FQGNSA. There are 18 residues in the CDR3. Deletions cut 2 bases from V and 1 base from J, with 20 bases between. The CDR3 coding sequence is TGTGCCAGCAGCTTATCCTTTAGGAGGCGGATCGATAACTATGGCTACACCTTC. It codes for CASSLSFRRRIDNYGYTF.

This clone was picked up a small number of times. The rearrangement links TRBV28 to TRBJ1-1; 7 bases map to TRBD1. Germline V CDR1 and CDR2: MDHEN, SYDVKM. J gave up 3 bases and V 6 bases, and 7 bases lay outside the gene matches. This CDR3 is built from 14 residues. CDR3 sequence (DNA): TGTGCCAGCAGCCCGACAGGGTGGGACACTGAAGCTTTCTTT. Protein: CASSPTGWDTEAFF.

This clone was seen a handful of times. The V call is TRBV6-1, the J call TRBJ2-3, with D unresolved. The V gene lost 7 bases and the J gene lost 2 bases, with 4 bases spanning the gap. Germline CDR1 reads MNHNS; CDR2 reads SASEGT. There are 11 residues in the CDR3. The CDR3 nucleotides are TGTGCCAGCACCCTCACAGATACGCAGTATTTT. This translates into CASTLTDTQYF.

J is TRBJ2-3 and V is TRBV7-2, with a tentative D call TRBD2 (6 bases). With 5 bases removed from V and 7 bases from J, the gap between germline ends came to 13 bases. CDR1 is SGHTA, CDR2 FQGNSA, per germline. This CDR3 is built from 13 residues. The CDR3, as DNA: TGTGCCAGCAGCGCGCAGACTAGTTATACGCAGTATTTT. As protein: CASSAQTSYTQYF.

This clone was detected a few times. This sequence joins TRBV7-2 and TRBJ2-5; 10 bases align to TRBD2. CDR1 SGHTA and CDR2 FQGNSA come from the germline V gene. The CDR3 extends over 18 amino acids. The junction had 10 bases not matched to a gene; V was cut back by 2 bases and J by 1 base. CDR3 coding DNA: TGTGCCAGCAGCTTAATATCGGCGGCTAGCGGGGGCCAAGAGACCCAGTACTTC. This encodes CASSLISAASGGQETQYF.

The chain couples TRBV15 to TRBJ2-5, with D perhaps matching TRBD1 (6 bases). V shed 0 bases and J shed 3 bases, with 14 bases lying between them. CDR1 and CDR2 (germline): LNHNV, YYDKDF (reference sequence). This CDR3 spans 16 amino acids. CDR3 DNA sequence: TGTGCCACCAGCAGAGATAATCCAGGGGCGAAAGAGACCCAGTACTTC. This codes for CATSRDNPGAKETQYF.

Note on this clone: Other nucleotide sequences in the sample specify the same CDR3. V is TRBV28 and J is TRBJ2-3; 9 bases are a match to TRBD2. Germline trimming cut 2 bases from V and 9 bases from J; bases unmatched to any gene: 3. The germline CDR1 and CDR2 sequences are MDHEN and SYDVKM. This CDR3 has 13 residues. This chain's CDR3 is CASSLRSGRTQYF. The CDR3 DNA follows: TGTGCCAGCAGTTTACGGAGCGGGAGGACGCAGTATTTT.